This record looks at one T cell receptor beta chain sequence and its context. Assay: immunoSEQ multiplex PCR; the TCRdb copy retains only in-frame clones and omits some. In the table there are 60,000 to 85,000 clones, approximately 96% of which are singletons. This sample is part of a study of technical replicates of blood from a handful of donors. There are 13 residues in the CDR3. Looked up from germline, CDR1 is SGHTA and CDR2 is FQGNSA. V shed 5 bases, J shed 4 bases, and the junction held 4 bases outside the gene matches. The genes are TRBV7-2 and TRBJ2-5; 7 nucleotides line up with TRBD2. This clonotype was obtained from a human donor in good health. Material for sequencing was T cells isolated from PBMCs. The CDR3 coding sequence is TGTGCCAGCAGCCACGGGGGGAGAGAGACCCAGTACTTC. It encodes CASSHGGRETQYF.